The subject of this entry is one TCR beta chain. The data were obtained in a study of T cells after yellow fever vaccination. TCRdb redid the calling of the 5' RACE reads with MiXCR, one entry per CDR3 protein. The repertoire holds 250,000 to 350,000 distinct CDR3 sequences, with around 4.5% as singletons. The receptor was isolated from a man aged 18 to 30 who received the YFV17D yellow fever vaccine. The starting material was PBMCs, obtained 15 days after the yellow fever booster vaccination.

The CDR3 loop is CASSLARGTGELFF. The DNA for the CDR3 is TGTGCCAGCAGCTTAGCGCGAGGCACCGGGGAGCTGTTTTTT. V gene TRBV7-2 combines with J gene TRBJ2-2; no reliable D call. From germline, CDR1 is SGHTA and CDR2 FQGNSA. V was clipped by 0 bases and J by 4 bases, with 6 bases between them. The length of the CDR3 is 14 residues.